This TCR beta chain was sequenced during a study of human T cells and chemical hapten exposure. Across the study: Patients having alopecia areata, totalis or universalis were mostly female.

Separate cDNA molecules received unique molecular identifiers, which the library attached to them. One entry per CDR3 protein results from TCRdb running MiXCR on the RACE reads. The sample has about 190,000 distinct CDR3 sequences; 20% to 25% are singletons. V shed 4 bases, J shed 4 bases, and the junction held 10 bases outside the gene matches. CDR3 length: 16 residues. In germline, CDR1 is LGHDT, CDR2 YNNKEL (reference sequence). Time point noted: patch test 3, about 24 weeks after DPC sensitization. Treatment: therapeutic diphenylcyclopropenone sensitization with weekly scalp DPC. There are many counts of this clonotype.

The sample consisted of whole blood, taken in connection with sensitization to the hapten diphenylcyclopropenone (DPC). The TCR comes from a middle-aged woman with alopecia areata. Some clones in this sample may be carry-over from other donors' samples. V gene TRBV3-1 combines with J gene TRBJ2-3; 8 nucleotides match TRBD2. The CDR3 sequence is CASSLTAGGSADTQYF. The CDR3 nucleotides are TGTGCCAGCAGCCTGACCGCGGGGGGTAGCGCAGATACGCAGTATTTT.